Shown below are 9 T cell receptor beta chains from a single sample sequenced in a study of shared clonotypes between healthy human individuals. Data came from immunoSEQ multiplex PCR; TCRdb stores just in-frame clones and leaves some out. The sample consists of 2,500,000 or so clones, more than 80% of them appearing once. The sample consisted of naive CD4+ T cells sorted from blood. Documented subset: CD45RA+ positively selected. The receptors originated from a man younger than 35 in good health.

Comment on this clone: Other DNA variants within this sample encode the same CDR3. Here the CDR3 reads CASSLDGTYGYTF. In nucleotides, the CDR3 is TGCGCCAGCAGCTTGGACGGGACTTATGGCTACACCTTC. This rearrangement joins TRBV5-1 to TRBJ1-2; possible D gene TRBD1, 5 bases. Per the germline V gene, CDR1 is SGHRS and CDR2 is YFSETQ. V lost 0 bases, J lost 5 bases, and 8 bases lay in between. CDR3 length: 13 amino acids.

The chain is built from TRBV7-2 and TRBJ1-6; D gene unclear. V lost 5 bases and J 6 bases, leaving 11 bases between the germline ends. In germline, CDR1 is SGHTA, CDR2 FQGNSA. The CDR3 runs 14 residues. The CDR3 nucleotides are TGTGCCAGCAGCCGCACAATCCGTAATTCACCCCTCCACTTT. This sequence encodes CASSRTIRNSPLHF.

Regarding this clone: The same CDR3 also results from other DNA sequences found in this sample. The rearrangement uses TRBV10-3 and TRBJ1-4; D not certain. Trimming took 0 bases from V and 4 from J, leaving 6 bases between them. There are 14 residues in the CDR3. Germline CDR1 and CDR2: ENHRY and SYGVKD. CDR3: CAISESTGNEKLFF. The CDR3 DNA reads TGTGCCATCAGTGAGTCGACCGGTAATGAAAAACTGTTTTTT.

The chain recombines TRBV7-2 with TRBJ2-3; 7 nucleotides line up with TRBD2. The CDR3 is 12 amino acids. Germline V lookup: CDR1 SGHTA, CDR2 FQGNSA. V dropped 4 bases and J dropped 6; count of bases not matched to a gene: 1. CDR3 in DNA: TGTGCCAGCAGCTGGCGGGGGGATACGCAGTATTTT. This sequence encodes CASSWRGDTQYF.

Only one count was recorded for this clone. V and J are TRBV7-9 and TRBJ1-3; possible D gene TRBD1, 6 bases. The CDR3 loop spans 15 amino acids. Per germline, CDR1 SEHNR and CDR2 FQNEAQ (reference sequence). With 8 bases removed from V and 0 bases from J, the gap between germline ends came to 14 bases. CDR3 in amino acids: CASLEGGYSGNTIYF. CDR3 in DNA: TGTGCCAGCCTCGAGGGGGGATACTCTGGAAACACCATATATTTT.

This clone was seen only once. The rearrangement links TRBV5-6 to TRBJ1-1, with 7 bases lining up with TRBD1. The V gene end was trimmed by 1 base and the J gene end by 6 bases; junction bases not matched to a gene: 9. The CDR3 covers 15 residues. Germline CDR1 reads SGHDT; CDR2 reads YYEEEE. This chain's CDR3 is CASSLFDREGSEAFF. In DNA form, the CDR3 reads TGTGCCAGCAGCTTGTTTGACAGGGAAGGCTCTGAAGCTTTCTTT.

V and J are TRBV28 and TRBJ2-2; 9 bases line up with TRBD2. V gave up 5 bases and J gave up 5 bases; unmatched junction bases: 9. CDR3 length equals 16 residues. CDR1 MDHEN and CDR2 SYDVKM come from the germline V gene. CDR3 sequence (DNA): TGTGCCAGCAGTCGACAACTAGCGGGTGCGACCGGGGAGCTGTTTTTT. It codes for CASSRQLAGATGELFF.

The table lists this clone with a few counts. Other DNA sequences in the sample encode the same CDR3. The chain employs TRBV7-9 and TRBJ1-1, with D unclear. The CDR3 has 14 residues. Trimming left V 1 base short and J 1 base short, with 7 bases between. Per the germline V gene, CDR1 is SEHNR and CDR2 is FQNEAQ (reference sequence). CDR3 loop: CASSLGSGNTEAFF. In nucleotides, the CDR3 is TGTGCCAGCAGCTTAGGTTCAGGGAACACTGAAGCTTTCTTT. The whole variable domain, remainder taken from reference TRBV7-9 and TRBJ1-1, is DTGVSQNPRHKITKRGQNVTFRCDPISEHNRLYWYRQTLGQGPEFLTYFQNEAQLEKSRLLSDRFSAERPKGSFSTLEIQRTEQGDSAMYLCASSLGSGNTEAFFGQGTRLTVV.

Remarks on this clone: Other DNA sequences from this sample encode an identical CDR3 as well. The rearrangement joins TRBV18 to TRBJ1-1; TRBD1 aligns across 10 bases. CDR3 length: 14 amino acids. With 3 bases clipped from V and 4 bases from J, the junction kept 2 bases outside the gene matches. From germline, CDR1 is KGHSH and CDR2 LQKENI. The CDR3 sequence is CASSPGQGSTEAFF. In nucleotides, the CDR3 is TGTGCCAGCTCACCGGGACAGGGGAGCACTGAAGCTTTCTTT. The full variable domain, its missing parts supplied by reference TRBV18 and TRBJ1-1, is NAGVMQNPRHLVRRRGQEARLRCSPMKGHSHVYWYRQLPEEGLKFMVYLQKENIIDESGMPKERFSAEFPKEGPSILRIQQVVRGDSAAYFCASSPGQGSTEAFFGQGTRLTVV.